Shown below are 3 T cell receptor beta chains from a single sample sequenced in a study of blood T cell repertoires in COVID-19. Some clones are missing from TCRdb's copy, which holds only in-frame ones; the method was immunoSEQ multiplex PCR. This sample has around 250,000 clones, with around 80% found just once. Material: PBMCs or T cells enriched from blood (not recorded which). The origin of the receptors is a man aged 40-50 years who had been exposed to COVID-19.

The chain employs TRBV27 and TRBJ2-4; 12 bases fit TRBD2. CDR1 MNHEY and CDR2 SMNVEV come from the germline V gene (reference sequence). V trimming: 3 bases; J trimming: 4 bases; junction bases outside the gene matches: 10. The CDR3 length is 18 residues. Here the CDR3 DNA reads TGTGCCAGCAGTTTTCAGGGCCTAGCGGGAGGGCCTAAAAACATTCAGTACTTC. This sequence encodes CASSFQGLAGGPKNIQYF.

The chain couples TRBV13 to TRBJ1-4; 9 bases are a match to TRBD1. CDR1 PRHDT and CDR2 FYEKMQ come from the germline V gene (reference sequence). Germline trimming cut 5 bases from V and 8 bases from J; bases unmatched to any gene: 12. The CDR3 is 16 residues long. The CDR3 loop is CASSTTLQGAGEKLFF. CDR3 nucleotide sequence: TGTGCCAGCAGCACAACCTTACAGGGGGCCGGGGAAAAACTGTTTTTT.

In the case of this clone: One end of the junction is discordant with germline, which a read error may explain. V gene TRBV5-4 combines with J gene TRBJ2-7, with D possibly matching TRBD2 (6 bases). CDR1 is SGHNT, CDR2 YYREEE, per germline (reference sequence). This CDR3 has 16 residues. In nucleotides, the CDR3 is TGTGCCAGCAGCTTGGCGGGACTCTCACTCTCCAACGAGCAGTACTTC. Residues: CASSLAGLSLSNEQYF.